Sequencing of this T cell receptor beta chain was carried out in a study of T cell clones after liver transplantation. About the study: Draws occurred before transplant, before withdrawal, and after complete or failed withdrawal.

Germline assignment: CDR1 SGHTA and CDR2 FQGTGA. This CDR3 has 17 residues. V shed 0 bases and J shed 0 bases, with 12 bases lying between them. Profiled with immunoSEQ multiplex PCR; TCRdb holds only in-frame clones, not every one. The sample holds around 110,000 clones, about nine tenths seen once. This material consisted of CD4+ T cells from blood, taken 12 months after liver transplant. This receptor was taken from a human patient who received a liver transplant. Some of these T cells may belong to the graft donor. The J gene is TRBJ2-1, the V gene TRBV7-3; D perhaps matches TRBD2 (5 bases). CDR3: CASSLTNLASSYNEQFF. The CDR3 DNA sequence: TGTGCCAGCAGCTTAACGAACCTAGCCAGCTCCTACAATGAGCAGTTCTTC.